The clone carrying this T cell receptor beta chain appeared a few times. Trimming at V came to 5 bases and at J to 5 bases, leaving 11 bases not matched to a gene. The CDR3 has 15 residues. Germline assignment: CDR1 SGHVS and CDR2 FQNEAQ. Per the original methods: Amplifying reference gene primers gave estimates of nucleated cell counts. Measured with immunoSEQ multiplex PCR; TCRdb has only the in-frame clones, and not every one. V, J and clone size were drawn from that table, and D and trimming were deduced from the DNA. The data contain around 200,000 clones, less than 90% of them singletons. The sample comes from a study of blood T cell repertoires in COVID-19. Study-wide context: COVID-19 samples, acute and convalescent, were from the United States, Italy and Spain. In each case, the material was cDNA or gDNA derived from T cells, B-cell-depleted T cells, or PBMCs.

The source is a woman between 40 and 50 years old with acute or convalescent COVID-19. Sequencing used peripheral blood. The rearrangement links TRBV7-8 to TRBJ1-1; TRBD1 matches at 7 bases. CDR3 in amino acids: CASSQILGGATEAFF. CDR3 DNA: TGTGCCAGCAGCCAAATACTAGGGGGCGCGACTGAAGCTTTCTTT.